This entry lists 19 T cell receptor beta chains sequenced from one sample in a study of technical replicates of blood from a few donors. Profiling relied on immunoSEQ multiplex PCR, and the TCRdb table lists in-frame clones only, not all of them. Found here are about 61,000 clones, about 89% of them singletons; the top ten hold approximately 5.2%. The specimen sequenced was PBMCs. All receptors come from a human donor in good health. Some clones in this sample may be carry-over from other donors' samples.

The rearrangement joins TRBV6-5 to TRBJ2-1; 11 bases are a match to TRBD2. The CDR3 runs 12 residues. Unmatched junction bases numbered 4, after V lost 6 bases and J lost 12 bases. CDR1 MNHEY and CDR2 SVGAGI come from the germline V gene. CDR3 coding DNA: TGTGCCAGCAGGCAGACTAGCGGGGTGCAGTTCTTC. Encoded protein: CASRQTSGVQFF.

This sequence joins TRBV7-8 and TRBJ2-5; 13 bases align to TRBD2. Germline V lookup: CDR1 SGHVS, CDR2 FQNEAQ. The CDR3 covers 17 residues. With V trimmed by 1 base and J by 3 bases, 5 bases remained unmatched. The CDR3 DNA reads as TGTGCCAGCAGCTTAGGGACTAGCGGGAGTGGGGAAGAGACCCAGTACTTC. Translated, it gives CASSLGTSGSGEETQYF.

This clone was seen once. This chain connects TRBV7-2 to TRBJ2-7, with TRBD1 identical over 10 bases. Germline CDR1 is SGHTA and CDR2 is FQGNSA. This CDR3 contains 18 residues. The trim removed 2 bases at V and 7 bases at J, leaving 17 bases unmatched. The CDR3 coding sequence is TGTGCCAGCAGCTTACGTTGGAGGCGGCGACAGGGGGCGGATGAGCAGTACTTC. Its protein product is CASSLRWRRRQGADEQYF.

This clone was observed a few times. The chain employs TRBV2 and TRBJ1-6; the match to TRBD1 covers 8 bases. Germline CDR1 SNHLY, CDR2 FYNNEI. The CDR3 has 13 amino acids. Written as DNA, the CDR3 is TGTGCGTCGGGCAGGGGGCAGAATTCACCCCTCCACTTT. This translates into CASGRGQNSPLHF. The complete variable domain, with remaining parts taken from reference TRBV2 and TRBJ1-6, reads EPEVTQTPSHQVTQMGQEVILRCVPISNHLYFYWYRQILGQKVEFLVSFYNNEISEKSEIFDDQFSVERPDGSNFTLKIRSTKLEDSAMYFCASGRGQNSPLHFGNGTRLTVT.

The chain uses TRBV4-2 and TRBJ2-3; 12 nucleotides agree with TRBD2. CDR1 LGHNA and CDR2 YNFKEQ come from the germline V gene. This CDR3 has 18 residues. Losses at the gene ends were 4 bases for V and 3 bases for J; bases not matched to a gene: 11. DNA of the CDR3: TGTGCCAGCAGCCGCAGACTAGCGGGGGCTCCGAGTACAGATACGCAGTATTTT. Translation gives CASSRRLAGAPSTDTQYF.

CDR3 loop: CASSSLAAYEQYF. The CDR3 DNA reads as TGTGCCAGCAGTTCACTAGCGGCTTACGAGCAGTACTTC. The V call is TRBV2, the J call TRBJ2-7; TRBD2 aligns across 8 bases. Germline loops: CDR1 SNHLY, CDR2 FYNNEI. This CDR3 is 13 amino acids long. With V trimmed by 5 bases and J by 4 bases, 4 bases remained unmatched.

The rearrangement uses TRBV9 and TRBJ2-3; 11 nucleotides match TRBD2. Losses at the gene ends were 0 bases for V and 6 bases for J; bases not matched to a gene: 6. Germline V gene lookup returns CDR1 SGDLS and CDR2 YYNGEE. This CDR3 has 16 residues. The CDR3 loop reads CASSVGGLAVVDTQYF. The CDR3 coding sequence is TGTGCCAGCAGCGTAGGGGGACTAGCGGTAGTGGATACGCAGTATTTT.

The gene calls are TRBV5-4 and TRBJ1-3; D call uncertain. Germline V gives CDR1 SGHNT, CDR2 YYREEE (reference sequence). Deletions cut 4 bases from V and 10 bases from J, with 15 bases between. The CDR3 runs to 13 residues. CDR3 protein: CASSPRGSGTIYF. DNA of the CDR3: TGTGCCAGCAGCCCCCGGGGATCGGGGACCATATATTTT.

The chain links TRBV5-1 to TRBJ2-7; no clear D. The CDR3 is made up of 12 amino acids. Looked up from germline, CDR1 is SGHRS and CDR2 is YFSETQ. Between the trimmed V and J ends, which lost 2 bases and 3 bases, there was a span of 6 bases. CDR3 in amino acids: CASSFGGYEQYF. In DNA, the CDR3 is TGCGCCAGCAGCTTCGGCGGCTACGAGCAGTACTTC.

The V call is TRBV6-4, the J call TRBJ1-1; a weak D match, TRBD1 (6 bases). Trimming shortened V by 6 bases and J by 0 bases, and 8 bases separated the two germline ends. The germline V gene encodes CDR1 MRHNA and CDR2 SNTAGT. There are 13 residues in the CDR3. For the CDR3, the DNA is TGTGCCAGCAGAAGACAGGTGAACACTGAAGCTTTCTTT. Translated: CASRRQVNTEAFF.

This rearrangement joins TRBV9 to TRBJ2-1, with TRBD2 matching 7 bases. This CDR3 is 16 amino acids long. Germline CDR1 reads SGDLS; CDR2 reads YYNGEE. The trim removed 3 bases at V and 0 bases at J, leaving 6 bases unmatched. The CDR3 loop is CASSDGSGNSYNEQFF. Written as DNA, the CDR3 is TGTGCCAGCAGCGATGGGAGCGGGAACTCCTACAATGAGCAGTTCTTC.

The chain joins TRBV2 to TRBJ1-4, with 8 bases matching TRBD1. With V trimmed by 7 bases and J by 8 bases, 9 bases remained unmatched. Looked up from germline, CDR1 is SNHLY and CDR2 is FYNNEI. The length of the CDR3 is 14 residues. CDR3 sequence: CASTGGTGLEKLFF. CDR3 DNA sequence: TGTGCCAGCACGGGCGGGACAGGACTAGAAAAACTGTTTTTT.

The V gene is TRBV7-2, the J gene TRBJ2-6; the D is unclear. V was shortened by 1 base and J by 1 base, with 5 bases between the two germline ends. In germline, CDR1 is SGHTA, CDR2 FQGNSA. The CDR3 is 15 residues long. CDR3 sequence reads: CASSLGISGANVLTF. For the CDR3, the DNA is TGTGCCAGCAGCTTAGGTATTTCTGGGGCCAACGTCCTGACTTTC.

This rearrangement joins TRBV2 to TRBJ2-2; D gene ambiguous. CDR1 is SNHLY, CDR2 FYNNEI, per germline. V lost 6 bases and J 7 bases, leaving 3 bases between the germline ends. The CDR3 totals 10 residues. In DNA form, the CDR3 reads TGTGCCAGCAGCCGCGGGGAGCTGTTTTTT. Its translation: CASSRGELFF.

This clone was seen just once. The CDR3 DNA sequence: TGTGCCAGTACTCACCGGGACAGTCTCTATGGCTACACCTTC. Translated: CASTHRDSLYGYTF. The chain links TRBV19 to TRBJ1-2; 7 positions agree with TRBD1. This CDR3 region has 14 residues. The V gene end was trimmed by 7 bases and the J gene end by 4 bases; junction bases not matched to a gene: 9. In germline, CDR1 is LNHDA, CDR2 SQIVND (reference sequence). Based on the CDR3 plus reference TRBV19 and TRBJ1-2, the full variable domain is DGGITQSPKYLFRKEGQNVTLSCEQNLNHDAMYWYRQDPGQGLRLIYYSQIVNDFQKGDIAEGYSVSREKKESFPLTVTSAQKNPTAFYLCASTHRDSLYGYTFGSGTRLTVV.

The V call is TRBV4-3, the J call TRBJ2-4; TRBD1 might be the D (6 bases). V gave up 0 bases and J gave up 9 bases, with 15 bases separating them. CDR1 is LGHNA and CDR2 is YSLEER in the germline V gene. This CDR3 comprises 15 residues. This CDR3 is CASSQEAGTPSIQYF. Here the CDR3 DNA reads TGCGCCAGCAGCCAAGAAGCCGGGACACCGTCCATTCAGTACTTC.

The CDR3: CAWTFGQETQYF. The CDR3 region has the DNA TGTGCCTGGACATTCGGTCAAGAGACCCAGTACTTC. The chain uses TRBV30 and TRBJ2-5; D is unresolved. Germline V gene lookup returns CDR1 GTSNPN and CDR2 SVGIG (reference sequence). Deletions cut 4 bases from V and 2 bases from J, with 8 bases between. CDR3 length equals 12 residues.

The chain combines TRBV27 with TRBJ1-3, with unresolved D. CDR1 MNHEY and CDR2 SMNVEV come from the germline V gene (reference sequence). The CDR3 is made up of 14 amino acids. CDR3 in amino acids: CGRGLVHSGNTIYF. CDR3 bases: TGTGGAAGAGGGTTGGTACACTCTGGAAACACCATATATTTT.

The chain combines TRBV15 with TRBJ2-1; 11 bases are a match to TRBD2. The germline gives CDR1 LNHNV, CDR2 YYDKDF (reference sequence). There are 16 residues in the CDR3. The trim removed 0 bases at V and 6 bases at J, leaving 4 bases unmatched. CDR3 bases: TGTGCCACCAGCAGAGATCTTACTAGCGGGGGCAATGAGCAGTTCTTC. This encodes CATSRDLTSGGNEQFF.